These 7 T cell receptor beta chains share one sample of origin, sequenced in a study of cytomegalovirus exposure and HLA in healthy donors. In the PCR, 60 Vbeta and 13 Jbeta primers were used. Sequencing used immunoSEQ multiplex PCR; TCRdb keeps in-frame clones, though not all of them. Its table lists about 210,000 clones. The sequencing sample was made of PBMCs. These receptors all come from a woman in her twenties or thirties in good health and CMV-seropositive.

V gene TRBV19 combines with J gene TRBJ2-1; 7 bases agree with TRBD1. Germline V gives CDR1 LNHDA, CDR2 SQIVND (reference sequence). CDR3 length: 14 amino acids. V dropped 3 bases and J dropped 7; count of bases not matched to a gene: 6. The CDR3 is CASSITGAVNEQFF. In DNA form, the CDR3 reads TGTGCCAGTAGTATCACAGGGGCTGTTAATGAGCAGTTCTTC.

Written as DNA, the CDR3 is TGCGCCAGCACCCAGACTAGCGGGAGTGGGGATACGCAGTATTTT. Encoded protein: CASTQTSGSGDTQYF. The chain carries TRBV5-1 and TRBJ2-3; 12 bases line up with TRBD2. The CDR3 is made up of 15 amino acids. J was trimmed by 6 bases and V by 6 bases; bases with no gene match: 8. Looked up from germline, CDR1 is SGHRS and CDR2 is YFSETQ.

The chain employs TRBV28 and TRBJ1-5, with D perhaps TRBD1 (5 bases). V dropped 2 bases and J dropped 0 bases, with 11 bases sitting between them. The length of the CDR3 is 16 residues. The germline V gene has CDR1 MDHEN and CDR2 SYDVKM. The CDR3 sequence is CASSLGGGYSNQPQHF. CDR3 bases: TGTGCCAGCAGTTTAGGGGGGGGTTATAGCAATCAGCCCCAGCATTTT.

Here the CDR3 reads CASSSYGGPYNEQFF. CDR3 coding DNA: TGTGCCAGCAGCTCTTACGGGGGGCCCTACAATGAGCAGTTCTTC. The V and J genes are TRBV7-2 and TRBJ2-1; possibly TRBD2 for D (7 bases). The CDR3 runs 15 residues. The germline V and J ends were trimmed by 4 bases and 2 bases, with 12 bases remaining between them. Germline assignment: CDR1 SGHTA and CDR2 FQGNSA.

The rearrangement links TRBV28 to TRBJ1-2, with TRBD1 matching 10 bases. The CDR3 runs 16 residues. In germline, CDR1 is MDHEN, CDR2 SYDVKM. V shed 4 bases, J shed 6 bases, and the junction held 11 bases outside the gene matches. CDR3 sequence (DNA): TGTGCCAGCAGTTCGGGACAGGGGCGTATGAAGAATGGCTACACCTTC. Its protein is CASSSGQGRMKNGYTF.

V gene TRBV5-1 combines with J gene TRBJ1-4; 11 nucleotides match TRBD1. After removal of 2 bases from V and 8 bases from J, the junction contained 2 bases not matched to a gene. This CDR3 is 14 amino acids long. Germline CDR1 reads SGHRS; CDR2 reads YFSETQ. The chain's CDR3 is CASSFGTGGEKLFF. In DNA form, the CDR3 reads TGCGCCAGCAGCTTTGGGACAGGGGGGGAAAAACTGTTTTTT. Using reference TRBV5-1 and TRBJ1-4 for the parts outside the CDR3, the full variable domain is KAGVTQTPRYLIKTRGQQVTLSCSPISGHRSVSWYQQTPGQGLQFLFEYFSETQRNKGNFPGRFSGRQFSNSRSEMNVSTLELGDSALYLCASSFGTGGEKLFFGSGTQLSVL.

Regarding this clone: Other DNA sequences from this sample encode an identical CDR3 as well. The chain joins TRBV18 to TRBJ1-1; D is possibly TRBD1 (5 bases). Germline-derived CDR1 and CDR2 are KGHSH and LQKENI. Trimming took 3 bases from V and 4 from J, leaving 9 bases between them. The length of the CDR3 is 13 residues. CDR3 nucleotides: TGTGCCAGCTCACCGCCGGGGGGCACTGAAGCTTTCTTT. Its translation: CASSPPGGTEAFF.